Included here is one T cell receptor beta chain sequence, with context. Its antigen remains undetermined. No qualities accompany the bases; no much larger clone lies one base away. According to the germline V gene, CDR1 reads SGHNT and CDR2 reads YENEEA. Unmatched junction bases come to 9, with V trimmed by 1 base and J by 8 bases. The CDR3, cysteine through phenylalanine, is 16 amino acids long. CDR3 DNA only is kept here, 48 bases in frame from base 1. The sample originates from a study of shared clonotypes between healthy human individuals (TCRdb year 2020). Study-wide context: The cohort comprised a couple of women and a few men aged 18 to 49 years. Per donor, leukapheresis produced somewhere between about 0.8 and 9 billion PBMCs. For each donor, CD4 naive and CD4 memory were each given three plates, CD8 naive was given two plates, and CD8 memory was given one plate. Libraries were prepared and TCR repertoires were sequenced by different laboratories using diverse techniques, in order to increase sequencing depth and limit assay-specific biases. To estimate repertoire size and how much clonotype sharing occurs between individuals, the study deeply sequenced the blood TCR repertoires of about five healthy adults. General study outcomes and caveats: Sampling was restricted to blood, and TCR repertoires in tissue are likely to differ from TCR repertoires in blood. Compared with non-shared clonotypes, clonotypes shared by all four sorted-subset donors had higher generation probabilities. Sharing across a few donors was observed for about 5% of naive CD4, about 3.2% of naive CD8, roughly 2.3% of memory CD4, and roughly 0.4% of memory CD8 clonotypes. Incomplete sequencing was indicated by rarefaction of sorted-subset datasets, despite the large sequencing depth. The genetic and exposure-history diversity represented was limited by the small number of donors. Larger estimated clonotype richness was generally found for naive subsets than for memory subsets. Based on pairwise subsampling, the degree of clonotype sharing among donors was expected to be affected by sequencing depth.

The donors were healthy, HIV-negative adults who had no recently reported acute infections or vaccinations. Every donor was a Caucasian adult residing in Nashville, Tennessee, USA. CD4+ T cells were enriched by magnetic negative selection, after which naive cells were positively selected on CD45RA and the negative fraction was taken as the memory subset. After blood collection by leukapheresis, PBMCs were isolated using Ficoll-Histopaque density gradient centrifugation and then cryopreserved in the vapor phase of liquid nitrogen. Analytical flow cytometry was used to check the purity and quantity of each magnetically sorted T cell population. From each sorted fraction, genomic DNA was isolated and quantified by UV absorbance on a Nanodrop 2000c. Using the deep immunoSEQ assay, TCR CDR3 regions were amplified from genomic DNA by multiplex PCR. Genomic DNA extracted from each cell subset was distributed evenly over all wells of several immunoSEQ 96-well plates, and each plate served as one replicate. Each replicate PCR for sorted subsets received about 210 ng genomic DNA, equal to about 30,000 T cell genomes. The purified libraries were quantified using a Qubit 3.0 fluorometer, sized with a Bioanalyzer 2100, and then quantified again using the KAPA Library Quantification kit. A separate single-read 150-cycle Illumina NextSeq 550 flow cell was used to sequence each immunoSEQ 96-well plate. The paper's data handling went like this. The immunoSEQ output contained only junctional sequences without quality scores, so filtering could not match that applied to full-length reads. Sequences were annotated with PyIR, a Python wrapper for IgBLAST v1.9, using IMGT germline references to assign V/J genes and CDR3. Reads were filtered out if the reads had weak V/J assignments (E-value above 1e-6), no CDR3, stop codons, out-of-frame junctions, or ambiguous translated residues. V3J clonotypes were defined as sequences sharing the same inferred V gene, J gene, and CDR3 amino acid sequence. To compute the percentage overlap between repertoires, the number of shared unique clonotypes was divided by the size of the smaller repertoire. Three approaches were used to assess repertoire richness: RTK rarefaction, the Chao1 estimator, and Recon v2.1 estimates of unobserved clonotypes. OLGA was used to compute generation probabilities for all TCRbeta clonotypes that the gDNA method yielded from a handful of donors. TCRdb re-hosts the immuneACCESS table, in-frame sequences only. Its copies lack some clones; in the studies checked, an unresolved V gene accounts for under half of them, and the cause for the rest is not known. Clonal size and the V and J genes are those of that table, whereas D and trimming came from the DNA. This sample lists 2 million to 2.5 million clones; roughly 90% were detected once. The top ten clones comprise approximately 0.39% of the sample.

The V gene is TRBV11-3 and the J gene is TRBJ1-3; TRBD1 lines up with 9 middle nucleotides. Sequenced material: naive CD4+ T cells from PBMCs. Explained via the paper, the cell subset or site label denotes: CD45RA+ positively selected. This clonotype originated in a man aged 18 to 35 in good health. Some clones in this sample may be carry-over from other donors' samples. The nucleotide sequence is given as TGTGCCAGCAGCTTAGTAGTGGGACAGGGAGAGGACACCATATATTTT. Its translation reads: CASSLVVGQGEDTIYF. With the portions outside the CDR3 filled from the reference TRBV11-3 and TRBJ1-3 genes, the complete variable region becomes EAGVVQSPRYKIIEKKQPVAFWCNPISGHNTLYWYLQNLGQGPELLIRYENEEAVDDSQLPKDRFSAERLKGVDSTLKIQPAELGDSAVYLCASSLVVGQGEDTIYFGEGSWLTVV.